These 22 T cell receptor beta chains were sequenced from one sample in a study of OX40 agonist ivuxolimab in advanced cancers. Sequencing used immunoSEQ multiplex PCR; TCRdb keeps in-frame clones, though not all of them. The sample has around 70,000 clones; around four fifths are singletons. This specimen was CD4+ or CD8+ T cells sorted from blood, taken in a trial of the OX40 agonist ivuxolimab. The receptor set was obtained from an adult with an advanced solid tumor such as melanoma, head and neck, liver or kidney cancer.

The rearrangement joins TRBV7-6 to TRBJ2-1, with D unclear. CDR1 and CDR2 from the germline V gene are SGHVS and FNYEAQ. V was cut by 4 bases and J by 7 bases, with 8 bases left in between. The CDR3 has 12 amino acids. This chain's CDR3 is CASSSTENEQFF. The CDR3 DNA is TGTGCCAGCAGCTCCACAGAGAATGAGCAGTTCTTC.

The chain has TRBV2 and TRBJ2-1; D possibly uses TRBD1 or TRBD2 (5 bases each). This CDR3 is 16 amino acids long. Looked up from germline, CDR1 is SNHLY and CDR2 is FYNNEI. V was shortened by 3 bases and J by 10 bases, with 22 bases between the two germline ends. DNA for the CDR3: TGTGCCAGCAGTGATTTAGAGGGGTTTAATTCAGGAGAGCAGTTCTTC. Translated: CASSDLEGFNSGEQFF.

As to this clone: The sample has other DNA sequences that encode this CDR3 too. The rearrangement joins TRBV6-5 to TRBJ1-2; TRBD1 might be the D (5 bases). With 2 bases removed from V and 6 bases from J, the gap between germline ends came to 10 bases. The length of the CDR3 is 13 residues. Germline V gene data show CDR1 as MNHEY and CDR2 as SVGAGI. As DNA, the CDR3 is TGTGCCAGCAGTTACGGGGGAGGAGATGGCTACACCTTC. Translated: CASSYGGGDGYTF.

Only a few counts were recorded for this clone. V and J are TRBV9 and TRBJ2-1; a possible D gene is TRBD2 (6 bases). Trimming pared 0 bases from V and 10 bases from J, leaving 14 bases between. Germline CDR1 SGDLS, CDR2 YYNGEE. The CDR3 runs 14 residues. The CDR3 DNA is TGTGCCAGCAGCGTAGTTCCGGGGGTGTGGGAGCAGTTCTTC. Its protein is CASSVVPGVWEQFF.

The gene calls are TRBV10-2 and TRBJ2-3; the D is unclear. The CDR3 runs to 14 residues. Between the trimmed V and J ends, which lost 3 bases and 8 bases, there was a span of 15 bases. Germline-derived CDR1 and CDR2 are WSHSY and SAAADI. Here the CDR3 reads CASSDPNSWGTQYF. The CDR3 region has the DNA TGCGCCAGCAGTGACCCTAACAGTTGGGGTACGCAGTATTTT.

This clone was observed a handful of times. This chain joins TRBV2 and TRBJ2-3; either TRBD1 or TRBD2 may fit D (5 bases each). Germline CDR1 SNHLY, CDR2 FYNNEI. V dropped 4 bases and J dropped 7 bases, with 12 bases sitting between them. This CDR3 has 13 residues. CDR3 sequence: CASSGGAGNTQYF. The DNA of the CDR3 is TGTGCCAGCAGTGGTGGGGCCGGGAATACGCAGTATTTT.

CDR3 residues: CASSLNRIPYEQYV. The CDR3 coding sequence is TGTGCCAGCAGCCTAAACAGGATACCCTACGAGCAGTACGTC. The chain is built from TRBV6-6 and TRBJ2-7, with D tentatively TRBD1 (5 bases). Germline CDR1 and CDR2: MNHNY and SVGAGI (reference sequence). CDR3 length equals 14 residues. Between the trimmed V and J ends, which lost 6 bases and 2 bases, there was a span of 14 bases.

V and J are TRBV2 and TRBJ1-5; D remains unclear. This CDR3 is built from 14 residues. Trimming left V 4 bases short and J 2 bases short, with 9 bases between. CDR1 is SNHLY and CDR2 is FYNNEI in the germline V gene. The CDR3 sequence: CASSGGNRNQPQHF. CDR3 nucleotides: TGTGCCAGCAGTGGCGGGAACCGCAATCAGCCCCAGCATTTT.

The chain is built from TRBV7-2 and TRBJ1-5, with D perhaps TRBD1 (5 bases). CDR1 and CDR2 (germline): SGHTA, FQGNSA. CDR3 length: 15 residues. V was cut by 1 base and J by 0 bases, with 7 bases left in between. The CDR3 region has the DNA TGTGCCAGCAGCTTAGTAGGGGCTAGCAATCAGCCCCAGCATTTT. It yields the protein CASSLVGASNQPQHF.

V usage is TRBV27 and J usage is TRBJ2-7, with D possibly called TRBD1 or TRBD2 (6 bases each). Germline CDR1 is MNHEY and CDR2 is SMNVEV (reference sequence). V lost 2 bases to trimming and J lost 7 bases, with 12 bases between them. The length of the CDR3 is 13 residues. The CDR3 protein is CASSLRGDVEQYF. In DNA form, the CDR3 reads TGTGCCAGCAGTTTAAGGGGGGACGTGGAGCAGTACTTC.

The chain links TRBV19 to TRBJ1-1; D might be TRBD1 (5 bases). The V end lost 10 bases, the J end lost 1 base, and 10 bases lay between the germline ends. Per germline, CDR1 LNHDA and CDR2 SQIVND (reference sequence). The CDR3 runs to 12 residues. Here the CDR3 reads CATVDRNTEAFF. In DNA form, the CDR3 reads TGTGCCACCGTTGACAGGAACACTGAAGCTTTCTTT.

The rearrangement links TRBV5-6 to TRBJ2-3; D gene uncertain. Germline V gives CDR1 SGHDT, CDR2 YYEEEE. Deletions cut 2 bases from V and 6 bases from J, with 16 bases between. The CDR3 has 15 amino acids. Written as DNA, the CDR3 is TGTGCCAGCAGCTTTTGGGTGTGTAATCGGGATACGCAGTATTTT. Amino acid sequence: CASSFWVCNRDTQYF.

The chain has TRBV27 and TRBJ1-3, with D hard to call. This CDR3 contains 15 residues. The V gene lost 0 bases and the J gene lost 3 bases, with 9 bases spanning the gap. Looked up from germline, CDR1 is MNHEY and CDR2 is SMNVEV (reference sequence). CDR3 sequence (DNA): TGTGCCAGCAGTTTATCCGGGAAGGGTGGAAACACCATATATTTT. Protein: CASSLSGKGGNTIYF.

This sequence joins TRBV2 and TRBJ1-1; no definite D call. Deletions cut 5 bases from V and 1 base from J, with 5 bases between. CDR3 length equals 12 residues. From germline, CDR1 is SNHLY and CDR2 FYNNEI. Written as DNA, the CDR3 is TGTGCCAGCAGTTACGCGAACACTGAAGCTTTCTTT. It codes for CASSYANTEAFF.

The chain has TRBV5-6 and TRBJ2-5; D ambiguous. The CDR3 is made up of 13 amino acids. CDR1 SGHDT and CDR2 YYEEEE come from the germline V gene. Trimming shortened V by 1 base and J by 4 bases, and 8 bases separated the two germline ends. The CDR3 bases are TGTGCCAGCAGCTTGTTAGAGAGAGAGACCCAGTACTTC. Its translation is CASSLLERETQYF.

This sequence joins TRBV5-1 and TRBJ2-1, with TRBD2 matching 12 bases. Germline lookup yields CDR1 SGHRS and CDR2 YFSETQ. The CDR3 contains 16 residues. J was trimmed by 3 bases and V by 4 bases; bases with no gene match: 5. This chain's CDR3 is CASSATSGSIYNEQFF. For the CDR3, the DNA is TGCGCCAGCAGCGCGACTAGCGGGAGCATCTACAATGAGCAGTTCTTC.

The V and J genes are TRBV7-2 and TRBJ1-3; D not resolved. The CDR3 contains 14 residues. Germline CDR1 and CDR2: SGHTA and FQGNSA. Trimming pared 0 bases from V and 2 bases from J, leaving 5 bases between. The CDR3 reads CASSLAGPGNTIYF. The CDR3 nucleotides are TGTGCCAGCAGCTTAGCTGGACCTGGAAACACCATATATTTT.

The genes are TRBV28 and TRBJ1-4; 8 bases align to TRBD1. V dropped 6 bases and J dropped 2; count of bases not matched to a gene: 5. Germline V gene lookup returns CDR1 MDHEN and CDR2 SYDVKM. This CDR3 contains 15 residues. The CDR3 nucleotides read TGTGCCAGCAGCCGACAGGGGCCCACTAATGAAAAACTGTTTTTT. It specifies CASSRQGPTNEKLFF.

This chain links TRBV19 with TRBJ2-3; D ambiguous. Germline CDR1 is LNHDA and CDR2 is SQIVND (reference sequence). The CDR3 spans 14 residues. V lost 5 bases, J lost 8 bases, and 17 bases lay in between. CDR3 in DNA: TGTGCCAGTAGTTTTGGTTCAGGTGTGGGTACGCAGTATTTT. It specifies CASSFGSGVGTQYF.

The chain couples TRBV27 to TRBJ1-5; D not resolved. The CDR3 has 14 residues. Germline CDR1 MNHEY, CDR2 SMNVEV (reference sequence). Trimming took off 3 bases at V and 2 bases at J, with 8 bases between the two ends. The DNA of the CDR3 is TGTGCCAGCAGTTTGTTGGGCGGCAATCAGCCCCAGCATTTT. As protein: CASSLLGGNQPQHF.

The V and J genes are TRBV23-1 and TRBJ2-3; D unclear. TRBV23-1 is an ORF, and what it does is uncertain. The V gene lost 5 bases and the J gene lost 2 bases, with 17 bases spanning the gap. This CDR3 contains 16 residues. CDR3 in DNA: TGCGCCAGCAGTGACCTAATAGCACAGAACACAGATACGCAGTATTTT. Its translation: CASSDLIAQNTDTQYF.

The CDR3 DNA sequence: TGCGCCAGCAGCCCGAGAGGGGACACCGGGGAGCTGTTTTTT. Protein: CASSPRGDTGELFF. The chain links TRBV5-1 to TRBJ2-2; tentatively, D is TRBD1 or TRBD2 (5 bases each). Germline V gene lookup returns CDR1 SGHRS and CDR2 YFSETQ. The CDR3 contains 14 residues. Trimming took 4 bases from V and 3 from J, leaving 10 bases between them.